The present TCR beta chain was sequenced within a study of OX40 agonist ivuxolimab in advanced cancers. Across the whole study: The study enrolled dose-escalation patients with hepatocellular carcinoma, melanoma, renal cell or head and neck cancer. Previous treatment with anti-PD-1, anti-PD-L1 or anti-CTLA-4 therapy was allowed; under 50% had received some. Participants, 65% to 85% male, averaged roughly 60 years of age, ranging from roughly 20 to 79.

Findings and caveats of the study: Expanded clones belonging to CD8+ T cells outnumbered, on average, those of CD4+.

Regarding this clone: As yet, its antigen is unknown.

TCRdb keeps only in-frame clones here, not all; method: immunoSEQ multiplex PCR. Here the sample spans tens of thousands of clones, about nine tenths being singletons. V shed 4 bases, J shed 5 bases, and the junction held 9 bases outside the gene matches. This CDR3 is built from 16 residues. Germline-derived CDR1 and CDR2 are PRHDT and FYEKMQ (reference sequence). The clonotype was recovered from an adult with an advanced solid tumor such as melanoma, head and neck, liver or kidney cancer. V and J are TRBV13 and TRBJ2-7, with 12 bases matching TRBD2. The material sequenced was CD4+ or CD8+ T cells sorted from blood, taken in a trial of the OX40 agonist ivuxolimab. The CDR3 is CASSSTGLAGFHEQYF. The CDR3 coding sequence is TGTGCCAGCAGCTCGACTGGACTAGCGGGATTCCACGAGCAGTACTTC.